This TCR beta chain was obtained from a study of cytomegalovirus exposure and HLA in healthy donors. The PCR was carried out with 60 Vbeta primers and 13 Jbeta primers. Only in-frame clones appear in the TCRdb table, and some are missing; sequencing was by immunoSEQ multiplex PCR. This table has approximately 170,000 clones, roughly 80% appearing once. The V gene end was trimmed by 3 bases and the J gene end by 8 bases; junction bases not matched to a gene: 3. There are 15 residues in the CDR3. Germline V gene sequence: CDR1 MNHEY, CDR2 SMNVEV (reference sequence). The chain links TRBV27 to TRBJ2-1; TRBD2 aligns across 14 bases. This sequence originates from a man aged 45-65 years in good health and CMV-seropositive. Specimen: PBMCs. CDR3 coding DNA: TGTGCCAGCAGTTTTGGGGGACTAGCGGGAGATGAGCAGTTCTTC. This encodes CASSFGGLAGDEQFF.